This T cell receptor beta chain was found in a study of cytomegalovirus exposure and HLA in healthy donors. Donors came from a validation cohort of over a hundred subjects, distinct from the first 666-subject cohort. Only in-frame clones appear in the TCRdb table, and some are missing; sequencing was by immunoSEQ multiplex PCR. This table holds more than 130,000 clones, around nine tenths found once. CDR1 and CDR2 (germline): SGHAT, FQNNGV. This CDR3 is 14 amino acids long. V lost 0 bases, J lost 12 bases, and 14 bases lay in between. The chain carries TRBV11-2 and TRBJ1-4; maybe TRBD1 (5 bases). Specimen: PBMCs. The clonotype was recovered from a woman aged 18-29 years in good health and CMV-seropositive. The CDR3 reads CASSLDRGGGELFF. CDR3 nucleotides: TGTGCCAGCAGCTTAGATCGTGGGGGAGGGGAACTGTTTTTT. Together with reference TRBV11-2 and TRBJ1-4, the CDR3 gives the full variable domain: EAGVAQSPRYKIIEKRQSVAFWCNPISGHATLYWYQQILGQGPKLLIQFQNNGVVDDSQLPKDRFSAERLKGVDSTLKIQPAKLEDSAVYLCASSLDRGGGELFFGSGTQLSVL.